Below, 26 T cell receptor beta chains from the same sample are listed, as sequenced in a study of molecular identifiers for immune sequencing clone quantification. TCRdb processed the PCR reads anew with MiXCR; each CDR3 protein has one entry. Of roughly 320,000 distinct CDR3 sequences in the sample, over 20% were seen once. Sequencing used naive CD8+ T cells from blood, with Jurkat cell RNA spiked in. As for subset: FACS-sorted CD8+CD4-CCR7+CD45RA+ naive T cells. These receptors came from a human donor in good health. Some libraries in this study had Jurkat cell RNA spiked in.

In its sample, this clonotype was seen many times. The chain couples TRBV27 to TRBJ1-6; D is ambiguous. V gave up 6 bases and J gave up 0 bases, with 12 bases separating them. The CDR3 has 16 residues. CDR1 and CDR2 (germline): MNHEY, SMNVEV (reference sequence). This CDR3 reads CASRVSPGSYNSPLHF. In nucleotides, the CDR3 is TGTGCCAGCAGGGTCTCCCCGGGCTCCTATAATTCACCCCTCCACTTT.

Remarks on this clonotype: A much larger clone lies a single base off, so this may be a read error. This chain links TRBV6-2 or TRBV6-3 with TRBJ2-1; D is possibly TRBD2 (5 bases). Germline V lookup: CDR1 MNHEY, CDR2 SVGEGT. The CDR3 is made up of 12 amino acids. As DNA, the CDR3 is TGTGCCAGCGGTTACTTGGAGGATGAGCAGTTCTTC. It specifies CASGYLEDEQFF.

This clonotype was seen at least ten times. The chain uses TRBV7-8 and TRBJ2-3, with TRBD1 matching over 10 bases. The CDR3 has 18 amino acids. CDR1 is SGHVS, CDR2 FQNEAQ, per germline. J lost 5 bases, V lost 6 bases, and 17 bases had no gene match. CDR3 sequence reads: CASRVGRFRTGGEDTQYF. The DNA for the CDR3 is TGTGCCAGCAGAGTAGGGAGGTTTCGGACAGGGGGGGAAGATACGCAGTATTTT.

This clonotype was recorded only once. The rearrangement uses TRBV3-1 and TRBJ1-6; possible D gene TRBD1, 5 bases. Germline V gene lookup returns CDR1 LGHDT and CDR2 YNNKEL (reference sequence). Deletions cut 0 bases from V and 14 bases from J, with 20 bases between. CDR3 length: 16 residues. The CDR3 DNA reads TGTGCCAGCAGCCAAGATCGATCCGGGACCTCTATCGCCCTCCACTTT. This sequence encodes CASSQDRSGTSIALHF.

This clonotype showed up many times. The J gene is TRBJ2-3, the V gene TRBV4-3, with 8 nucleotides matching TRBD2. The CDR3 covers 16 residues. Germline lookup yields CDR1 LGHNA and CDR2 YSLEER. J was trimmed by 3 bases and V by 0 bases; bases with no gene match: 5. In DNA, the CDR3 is TGCGCCAGCAGCCAAGAGTCGGGAGGGCCGACAGATACGCAGTATTTT. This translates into CASSQESGGPTDTQYF.

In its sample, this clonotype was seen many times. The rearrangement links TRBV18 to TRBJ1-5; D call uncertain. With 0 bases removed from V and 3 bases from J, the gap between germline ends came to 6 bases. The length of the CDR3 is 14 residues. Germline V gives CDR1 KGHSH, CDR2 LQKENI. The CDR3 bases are TGTGCCAGCTCACCACCGAGTTACAATCAGCCCCAGCATTTT. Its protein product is CASSPPSYNQPQHF.

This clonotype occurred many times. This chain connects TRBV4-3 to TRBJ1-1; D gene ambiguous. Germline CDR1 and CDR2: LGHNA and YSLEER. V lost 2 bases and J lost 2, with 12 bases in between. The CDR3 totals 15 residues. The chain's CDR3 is CASSQTAPGNTEAFF. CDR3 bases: TGCGCCAGCAGCCAAACGGCCCCAGGAAACACTGAAGCTTTCTTT.

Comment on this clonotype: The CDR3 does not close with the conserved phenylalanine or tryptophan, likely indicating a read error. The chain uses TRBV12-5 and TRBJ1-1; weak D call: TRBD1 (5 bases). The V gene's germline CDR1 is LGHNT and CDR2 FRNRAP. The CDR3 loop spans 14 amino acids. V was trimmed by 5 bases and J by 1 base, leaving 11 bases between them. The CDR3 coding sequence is TGTGCTAGTGGTCCTGGGGGGGGGAACACTGAAGCTTTCTCT. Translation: CASGPGGGNTEAFS.

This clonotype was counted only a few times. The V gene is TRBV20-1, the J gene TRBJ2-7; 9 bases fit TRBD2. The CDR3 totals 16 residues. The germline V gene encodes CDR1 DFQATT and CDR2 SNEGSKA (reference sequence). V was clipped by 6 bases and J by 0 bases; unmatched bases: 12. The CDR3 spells CSADTGSGSFSYEQYF. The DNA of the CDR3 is TGCAGTGCCGACACTGGTAGCGGGAGTTTCTCCTACGAGCAGTACTTC.

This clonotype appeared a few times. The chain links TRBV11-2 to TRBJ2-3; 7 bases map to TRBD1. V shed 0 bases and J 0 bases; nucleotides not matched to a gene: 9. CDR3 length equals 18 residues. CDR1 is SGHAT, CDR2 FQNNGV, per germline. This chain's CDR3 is CASSLEQGPLFSTDTQYF. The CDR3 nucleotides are TGTGCCAGCAGCTTAGAACAGGGGCCGTTGTTCAGCACAGATACGCAGTATTTT. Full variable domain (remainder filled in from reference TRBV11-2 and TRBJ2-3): EAGVAQSPRYKIIEKRQSVAFWCNPISGHATLYWYQQILGQGPKLLIQFQNNGVVDDSQLPKDRFSAERLKGVDSTLKIQPAKLEDSAVYLCASSLEQGPLFSTDTQYFGPGTRLTVL.

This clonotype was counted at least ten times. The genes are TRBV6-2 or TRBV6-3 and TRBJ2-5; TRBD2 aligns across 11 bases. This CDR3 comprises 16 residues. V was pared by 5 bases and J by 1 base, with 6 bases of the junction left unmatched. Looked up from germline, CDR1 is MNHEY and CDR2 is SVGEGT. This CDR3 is CASSDPTSGVQETQYF. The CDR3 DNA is TGTGCCAGCAGTGACCCGACTAGCGGGGTCCAAGAGACCCAGTACTTC.

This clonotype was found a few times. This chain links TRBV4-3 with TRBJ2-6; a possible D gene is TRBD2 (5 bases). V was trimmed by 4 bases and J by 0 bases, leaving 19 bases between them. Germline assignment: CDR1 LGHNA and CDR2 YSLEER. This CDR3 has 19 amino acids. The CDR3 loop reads CASSPWSLDGNSGANVLTF. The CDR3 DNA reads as TGCGCCAGCAGCCCATGGAGTTTGGACGGGAACTCTGGGGCCAACGTCCTGACTTTC.

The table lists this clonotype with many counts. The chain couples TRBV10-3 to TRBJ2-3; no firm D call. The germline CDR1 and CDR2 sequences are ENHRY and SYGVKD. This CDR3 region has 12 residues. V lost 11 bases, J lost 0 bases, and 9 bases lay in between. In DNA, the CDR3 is TGTGCCGTCCTAGGAAGCACAGATACGCAGTATTTT. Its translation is CAVLGSTDTQYF.

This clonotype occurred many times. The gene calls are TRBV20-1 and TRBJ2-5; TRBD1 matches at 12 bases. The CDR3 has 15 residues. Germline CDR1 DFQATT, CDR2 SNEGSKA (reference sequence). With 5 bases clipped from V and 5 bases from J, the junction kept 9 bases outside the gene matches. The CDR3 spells CSAYSGTGGEETQYF. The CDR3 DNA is TGCAGTGCTTACTCCGGGACAGGGGGCGAGGAGACCCAGTACTTC.

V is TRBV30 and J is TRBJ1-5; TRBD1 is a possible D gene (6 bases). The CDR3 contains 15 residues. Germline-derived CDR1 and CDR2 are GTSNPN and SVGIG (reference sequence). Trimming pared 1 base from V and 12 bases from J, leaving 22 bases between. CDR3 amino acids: CAWSEGRGVKLDQHF. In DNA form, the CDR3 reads TGTGCCTGGAGTGAAGGCAGGGGCGTGAAACTTGACCAGCATTTT.

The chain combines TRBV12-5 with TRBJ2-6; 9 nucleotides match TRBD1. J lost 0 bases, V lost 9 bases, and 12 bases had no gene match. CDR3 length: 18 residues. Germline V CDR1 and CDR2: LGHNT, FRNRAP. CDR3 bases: TGTGCTAGGGACCCCGGGACAGGGCTGGTCTCTGGGGCCAACGTCCTGACTTTC. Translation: CARDPGTGLVSGANVLTF. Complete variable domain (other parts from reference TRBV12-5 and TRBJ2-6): DARVTQTPRHKVTEMGQEVTMRCQPILGHNTVFWYRQTMMQGLELLAYFRNRAPLDDSGMPKDRFSAEMPDATLATLKIQPSEPRDSAVYFCARDPGTGLVSGANVLTFGAGSRLTVL.

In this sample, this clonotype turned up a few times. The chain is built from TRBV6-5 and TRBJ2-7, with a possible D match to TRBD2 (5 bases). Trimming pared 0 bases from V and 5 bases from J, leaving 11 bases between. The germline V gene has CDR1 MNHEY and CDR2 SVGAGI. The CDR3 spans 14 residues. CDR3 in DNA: TGTGCCAGCAGTTACTCAGGCACCGGGGACGAGCAGTACTTC. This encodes CASSYSGTGDEQYF.

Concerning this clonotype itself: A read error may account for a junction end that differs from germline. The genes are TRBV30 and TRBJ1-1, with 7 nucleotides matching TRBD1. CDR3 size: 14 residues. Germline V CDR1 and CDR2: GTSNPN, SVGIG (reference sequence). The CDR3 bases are TGTGCCTGGAGTGTTCAGGGGGGCGGCACTGGAGCTTTCTTT. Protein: CAWSVQGGGTGAFF.

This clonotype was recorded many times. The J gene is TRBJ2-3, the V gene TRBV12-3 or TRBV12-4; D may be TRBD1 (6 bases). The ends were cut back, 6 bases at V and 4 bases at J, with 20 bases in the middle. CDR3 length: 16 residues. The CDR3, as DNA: TGTGCCAGCAGCCCGCCAGGGGATGTGTGGTCAGATACGCAGTATTTT. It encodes CASSPPGDVWSDTQYF.

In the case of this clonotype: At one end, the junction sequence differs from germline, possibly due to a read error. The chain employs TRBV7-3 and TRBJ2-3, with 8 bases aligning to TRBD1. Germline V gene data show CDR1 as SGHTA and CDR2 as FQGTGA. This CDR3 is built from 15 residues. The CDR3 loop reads CASSLWGQATDAQYF. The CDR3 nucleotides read TGTGCCAGCAGCTTATGGGGACAGGCCACAGATGCGCAGTATTTT. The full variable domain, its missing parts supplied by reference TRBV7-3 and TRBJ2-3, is GAGVSQTPSNKVTEKGKYVELRCDPISGHTALYWYRQSLGQGPEFLIYFQGTGAADDSGLPNDRFFAVRPEGSVSTLKIQRTERGDSAVYLCASSLWGQATDAQYFGPGTRLTVL.

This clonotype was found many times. For the CDR3, the DNA is TGTGCCAGCAGCCCGGGACAGGGGTACCTCTCTTCCTACGAGCAGTACTTC. Its translation is CASSPGQGYLSSYEQYF. V gene TRBV6-5 combines with J gene TRBJ2-7; 10 nucleotides line up with TRBD1. The CDR3 has 17 residues. The germline V gene encodes CDR1 MNHEY and CDR2 SVGAGI. V was pared by 6 bases and J by 1 base, with 12 bases of the junction left unmatched.

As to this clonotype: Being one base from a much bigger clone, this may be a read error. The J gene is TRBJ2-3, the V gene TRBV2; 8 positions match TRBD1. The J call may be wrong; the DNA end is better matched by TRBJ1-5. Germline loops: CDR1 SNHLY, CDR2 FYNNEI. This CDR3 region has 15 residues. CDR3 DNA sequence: TGTGCCAGCACCCGGCAGGGGGCCTCCACAGATACGCAGCATTTT. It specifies CASTRQGASTDTQHF.

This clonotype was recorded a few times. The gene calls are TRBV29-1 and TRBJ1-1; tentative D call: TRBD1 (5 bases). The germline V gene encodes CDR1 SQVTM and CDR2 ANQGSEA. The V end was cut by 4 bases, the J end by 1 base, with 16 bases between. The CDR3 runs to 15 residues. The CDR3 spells CSVVGGAGPNTEAFF. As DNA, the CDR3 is TGCAGCGTTGTGGGGGGAGCGGGCCCGAACACTGAAGCTTTCTTT.

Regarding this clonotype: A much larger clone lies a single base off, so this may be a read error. The CDR3 spells CASIPTGGVAFF. The CDR3 DNA is TGTGCCAGCATCCCAACAGGGGGCGTAGCTTTCTTT. This sequence joins TRBV6-4 and TRBJ1-1; 9 bases line up with TRBD1. Trimming took 7 bases from V and 10 from J; bases not matched to a gene: 7. CDR3 length equals 12 residues. CDR1 is MRHNA and CDR2 is SNTAGT in the germline V gene.

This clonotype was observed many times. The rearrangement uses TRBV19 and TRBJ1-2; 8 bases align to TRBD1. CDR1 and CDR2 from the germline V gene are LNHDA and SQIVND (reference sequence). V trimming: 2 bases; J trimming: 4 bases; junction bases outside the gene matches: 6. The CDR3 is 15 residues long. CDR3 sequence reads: CASSIYRDRSYGYTF. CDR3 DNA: TGTGCCAGTAGTATATATCGGGACAGGAGCTATGGCTACACCTTC.

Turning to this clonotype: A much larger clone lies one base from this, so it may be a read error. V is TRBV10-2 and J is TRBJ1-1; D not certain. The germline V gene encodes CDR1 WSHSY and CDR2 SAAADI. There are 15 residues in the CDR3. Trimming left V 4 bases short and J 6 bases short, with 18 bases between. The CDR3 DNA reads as TGCGCCAGCAGTGTACCAGGAATAAATAGATCTGAAGCTTTCTTT. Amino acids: CASSVPGINRSEAFF.